What follows are 6 T cell receptor beta chains derived from one specimen sequenced in a study of blood T cells in healthy people across ages. Together with a sample-barcoded 5' primer, a J-beta primer mix was included in a second PCR lasting about 6 to 12 cycles. TCRdb re-called the 5' RACE reads through MiXCR, storing one row per CDR3 protein. The top ten hold 18% of the sample, which has approximately 1,000,000 distinct CDR3 sequences, under 45% seen once. What was sequenced was blood. Receptor source: a woman between 55 and 75 years old in good health.

The V and J genes are TRBV9 and TRBJ2-7, with 8 bases lining up with TRBD1. After removal of 0 bases from V and 3 bases from J, the junction contained 5 bases not matched to a gene. The CDR3 has 15 amino acids. Germline values: CDR1 SGDLS, CDR2 YYNGEE. This chain's CDR3 is CASSVEGTGIYEQYF. The CDR3 DNA is TGTGCCAGCAGCGTAGAAGGGACAGGTATCTACGAGCAGTACTTC. Filled out from reference TRBV9 and TRBJ2-7, the complete variable domain reads DSGVTQTPKHLITATGQRVTLRCSPRSGDLSVYWYQQSLDQGLQFLIQYYNGEERAKGNILERFSAQQFPDLHSELNLSSLELGDSALYFCASSVEGTGIYEQYFGPGTRLTVT.

The CDR3 reads CASSSRFVDSTDTQYF. The CDR3 coding sequence is TGTGCCAGCAGTTCCCGATTCGTAGATTCCACAGATACGCAGTATTTT. The J gene is TRBJ2-3, the V gene TRBV27, with D hard to call. There are 16 residues in the CDR3. Germline V gene lookup returns CDR1 MNHEY and CDR2 SMNVEV (reference sequence). Deletions cut 4 bases from V and 2 bases from J, with 16 bases between.

The V call is TRBV11-2, the J call TRBJ2-4; 11 bases are shared with TRBD1. CDR3 size: 14 residues. Germline trimming cut 3 bases from V and 13 bases from J; bases unmatched to any gene: 8. Germline V gene lookup returns CDR1 SGHAT and CDR2 FQNNGV. The CDR3 sequence is CASSFGTGGEEQYF. Written as DNA, the CDR3 is TGTGCCAGCAGCTTCGGGACAGGGGGGGAGGAGCAGTACTTC. Filled out from reference TRBV11-2 and TRBJ2-4, the complete variable domain reads EAGVAQSPRYKIIEKRQSVAFWCNPISGHATLYWYQQILGQGPKLLIQFQNNGVVDDSQLPKDRFSAERLKGVDSTLKIQPAKLEDSAVYLCASSFGTGGEEQYFGAGTRLSVL.

V is TRBV9 and J is TRBJ2-1; TRBD2 matches at 10 bases. This CDR3 comprises 15 residues. CDR1 is SGDLS, CDR2 YYNGEE, per germline. After removal of 0 bases from V and 6 bases from J, the junction contained 3 bases not matched to a gene. In DNA, the CDR3 is TGTGCCAGCAGCGTAGAGAGCGGGAGGGGCAATGAGCAGTTCTTC. Translation: CASSVESGRGNEQFF.

The rearrangement links TRBV7-8 to TRBJ2-5, with D possibly TRBD1 on 6 matching bases. V was cut by 11 bases and J by 2 bases, with 15 bases left in between. In germline, CDR1 is SGHVS, CDR2 FQNEAQ. This CDR3 has 13 residues. The CDR3 loop is CAVRGTSQETQYF. In DNA, the CDR3 is TGTGCCGTCAGGGGAACTTCTCAAGAGACCCAGTACTTC.

The rearrangement uses TRBV2 and TRBJ1-6; unclear D gene. Germline assignment: CDR1 SNHLY and CDR2 FYNNEI. Trimming shortened V by 4 bases and J by 10 bases, and 5 bases separated the two germline ends. The CDR3 covers 11 residues. CDR3 DNA sequence: TGTGCCAGCAGTGTGGGGTCACCCCTCCACTTT. It yields the protein CASSVGSPLHF.